The next 20 T cell receptor beta chains were all read from a single sample in a study of T cells in localized non-small cell lung cancer. The method was immunoSEQ multiplex PCR; TCRdb's version includes in-frame clones alone and lacks a portion of them. Of roughly 86,000 clones listed, approximately 84% are singletons. This specimen was peripheral blood, taken before any cancer treatment. These receptors were obtained from a man aged 40 to 69 with stage I lung adenocarcinoma.

This clone has a handful of counts. This CDR3 reads CAWRGLTVGDTQYF. The CDR3 DNA reads TGTGCCTGGAGAGGTTTAACCGTAGGGGATACGCAGTATTTT. The chain is built from TRBV30 and TRBJ2-3; D unresolved. The CDR3 has 14 amino acids. Germline-derived CDR1 and CDR2 are GTSNPN and SVGIG (reference sequence). Trimming took off 3 bases at V and 6 bases at J, with 16 bases between the two ends.

The chain is built from TRBV7-3 and TRBJ1-2; 8 nucleotides align to TRBD1. Germline CDR1 reads SGHTA; CDR2 reads FQGTGA. The CDR3 length is 16 residues. V lost 5 bases, J lost 6 bases, and 14 bases stayed unmatched. The CDR3 loop reads CASSPTVDRGGDGYTF. CDR3 DNA sequence: TGTGCCAGCAGCCCCACCGTCGACAGGGGAGGGGATGGCTACACCTTC. Full variable domain (outside the CDR3, taken from reference TRBV7-3 and TRBJ1-2): GAGVSQTPSNKVTEKGKYVELRCDPISGHTALYWYRQSLGQGPEFLIYFQGTGAADDSGLPNDRFFAVRPEGSVSTLKIQRTERGDSAVYLCASSPTVDRGGDGYTFGSGTRLTVV.

The V call is TRBV19, the J call TRBJ1-5; TRBD1 matches 10 bases. CDR3 length equals 14 residues. The V segment lost 7 bases and the J segment 6 bases; nucleotides outside the gene matches: 6. Looked up from germline, CDR1 is LNHDA and CDR2 is SQIVND (reference sequence). The CDR3 sequence is CASMDRGMSQPQHF. CDR3 nucleotide sequence: TGTGCCAGTATGGACAGGGGGATGAGTCAGCCCCAGCATTTT.

The rearrangement links TRBV6-4 to TRBJ2-5; D gene unclear. CDR1 is MRHNA and CDR2 is SNTAGT in the germline V gene. V shed 3 bases and J shed 4 bases, with 9 bases lying between them. The CDR3 runs 13 residues. CDR3 sequence reads: CASSEGPGETQYF. The CDR3 DNA reads as TGTGCCAGCAGTGAGGGCCCCGGAGAGACCCAGTACTTC.

The J gene is TRBJ1-5, the V gene TRBV6-1; weak D call: TRBD1 (5 bases). Trimming took off 3 bases at V and 1 base at J, with 22 bases between the two ends. Germline assignment: CDR1 MNHNS and CDR2 SASEGT. This CDR3 spans 19 amino acids. The CDR3 protein is CASSDLLTGGLISNQPQHF. The CDR3 DNA is TGTGCCAGCAGTGATCTGCTCACAGGCGGGCTTATAAGCAATCAGCCCCAGCATTTT.

The chain links TRBV7-5 to TRBJ2-3; no DNA check was done on the table's D call, TRBD1. TRBV7-5 is flagged as a pseudogene. This CDR3 is built from 13 residues. CDR3 sequence (DNA): TGTGCCAGAACCTTGGGGGCTACAGATACGCAGTATTTT. This translates into CARTLGATDTQYF.

There are a few counts of this clone. The V and J genes are TRBV7-9 and TRBJ2-3; 8 nucleotides match TRBD2. Trimming removed 2 bases from V and 0 bases from J; junction bases left unmatched: 4. The length of the CDR3 is 16 residues. CDR1 is SEHNR, CDR2 FQNEAQ, per germline (reference sequence). CDR3 in amino acids: CASSLSGGRSTDTQYF. DNA of the CDR3: TGTGCCAGCAGCTTAAGCGGGGGCCGTAGCACAGATACGCAGTATTTT. Based on the CDR3 plus reference TRBV7-9 and TRBJ2-3, the full variable domain is DTGVSQNPRHKITKRGQNVTFRCDPISEHNRLYWYRQTLGQGPEFLTYFQNEAQLEKSRLLSDRFSAERPKGSFSTLEIQRTEQGDSAMYLCASSLSGGRSTDTQYFGPGTRLTVL.

The V call is TRBV10-1, the J call TRBJ2-1; 7 positions agree with TRBD2. CDR3 length: 14 residues. V shed 2 bases, J shed 9 bases, and the junction held 7 bases outside the gene matches. CDR1 is WNHNN and CDR2 is SYGVQD in the germline V gene (reference sequence). DNA for the CDR3: TGCGCCAGCAGTGAGACCTATGGCGGGGGTGAGCAGTTCTTC. Translation: CASSETYGGGEQFF.

This clone appeared a few times. The J gene is TRBJ2-5, the V gene TRBV7-8, with TRBD1 matching over 7 bases. The germline CDR1 and CDR2 sequences are SGHVS and FQNEAQ. This CDR3 has 14 amino acids. Germline trimming cut 3 bases from V and 1 base from J; bases unmatched to any gene: 2. This CDR3 reads CASSFGTVQETQYF. The CDR3 bases are TGTGCCAGCAGCTTTGGGACAGTCCAAGAGACCCAGTACTTC. Supplemented by reference TRBV7-8 and TRBJ2-5, the full variable domain reads GAGVSQSPRYKVAKRGQDVALRCDPISGHVSLFWYQQALGQGPEFLTYFQNEAQLDKSGLPSDRFFAERPEGSVSTLKIQRTQQEDSAVYLCASSFGTVQETQYFGPGTRLLVL.

As regards this clone: A junction boundary mismatches the germline segment, possibly from a read error. In the same sample, other DNA sequences code for this CDR3. The chain couples TRBV19 to TRBJ2-7; TRBD2 agrees at 9 bases. The CDR3 is 14 amino acids. Germline CDR1 LNHDA, CDR2 SQIVND (reference sequence). The CDR3 loop is CASSLAGVSYEQYF. The CDR3 DNA sequence: TGTGCCAGTAGTTTAGCGGGGGTCTCCTACGAACAGTACTTC.

V and J are TRBV5-1 and TRBJ2-7; D is perhaps TRBD2 (6 bases). The length of the CDR3 is 14 residues. Germline loops: CDR1 SGHRS, CDR2 YFSETQ. V was shortened by 6 bases and J by 5 bases, with 18 bases between the two germline ends. The CDR3 region is CASTLLGGAHEQYF. In DNA, the CDR3 is TGCGCCAGCACCCTTCTCGGAGGGGCACACGAGCAGTACTTC. The full variable domain, with the rest looked up from reference TRBV5-1 and TRBJ2-7, is KAGVTQTPRYLIKTRGQQVTLSCSPISGHRSVSWYQQTPGQGLQFLFEYFSETQRNKGNFPGRFSGRQFSNSRSEMNVSTLELGDSALYLCASTLLGGAHEQYFGPGTRLTVT.

The gene calls are TRBV7-2 and TRBJ1-2; 9 bases match TRBD1. The CDR3 has 13 amino acids. Germline CDR1 reads SGHTA; CDR2 reads FQGNSA. Losses at the gene ends were 1 base for V and 8 bases for J; bases not matched to a gene: 2. The DNA of the CDR3 is TGTGCCAGCAGCTTAGTGGACAGGGGAGGCTACACCTTC. Translation gives CASSLVDRGGYTF.

The chain combines TRBV25-1 with TRBJ2-5; 8 bases align to TRBD1. The CDR3 totals 15 residues. Germline lookup yields CDR1 MGHDK and CDR2 SYGVNS. With 2 bases clipped from V and 5 bases from J, the junction kept 7 bases outside the gene matches. CDR3 protein: CASSEPTGGKETQYF. The CDR3 coding sequence is TGTGCCAGCAGTGAACCCACAGGGGGAAAGGAGACCCAGTACTTC.

The count of this clone is one. The rearrangement uses TRBV29-1 and TRBJ2-1; 8 bases line up with TRBD2. From germline, CDR1 is SQVTM and CDR2 ANQGSEA. Unmatched junction bases numbered 9, after V lost 5 bases and J lost 9 bases. This CDR3 spans 13 amino acids. CDR3 residues: CSVSVSGVGEQFF. DNA for the CDR3: TGCAGCGTTAGTGTTAGCGGGGTGGGTGAGCAGTTCTTC.

This chain links TRBV27 with TRBJ2-7, with 11 bases that match TRBD1. The CDR3 contains 15 residues. Trimming at V came to 5 bases and at J to 6 bases, leaving 9 bases not matched to a gene. Germline V lookup: CDR1 MNHEY, CDR2 SMNVEV (reference sequence). CDR3 coding DNA: TGTGCCAGCAGTGAGGGGGGACAGGGGGTTGGCGAGCAGTACTTC. Its protein is CASSEGGQGVGEQYF.

V gene TRBV28 combines with J gene TRBJ1-5; D remains unclear. The V and J ends lost 6 bases and 1 base respectively, with 4 bases between them. Germline V CDR1 and CDR2: MDHEN, SYDVKM. The CDR3 is made up of 12 amino acids. The DNA for the CDR3 is TGTGCCAGCAGCCGCAGCAATCAGCCCCAGCATTTT. It codes for CASSRSNQPQHF.

The chain carries TRBV21-1 and TRBJ2-1. TRBV21-1 is a pseudogene locus. This CDR3 is built from 15 residues. The DNA of the CDR3 is TGTGCCAGCAGCAAAAGAGGGGACTCCTACAATGAGCAGTTCTTC. It encodes CASSKRGDSYNEQFF.

CDR3 nucleotides: TGTGCCATCAGTGAGATGGACAGTATGAACACTGAAGCTTTCTTT. Amino acids: CAISEMDSMNTEAFF. The chain carries TRBV10-3 and TRBJ1-1; weak D call: TRBD1 (6 bases). V lost 2 bases and J lost 0, with 10 bases in between. This CDR3 contains 15 residues. Germline CDR1 is ENHRY and CDR2 is SYGVKD.

In this sample, this clone turned up once. DNA of the CDR3: TGTGCCAGCTCACCACTATCGCTAGATATGGGGGTTAATTCACCCCTCCACTTT. Amino acid sequence: CASSPLSLDMGVNSPLHF. The J gene is TRBJ1-6, the V gene TRBV18, with D maybe TRBD1 (5 bases). V shed 1 base and J shed 6 bases, with 19 bases lying between them. CDR3 length: 18 amino acids. Germline V gene lookup returns CDR1 KGHSH and CDR2 LQKENI.

This chain's CDR3 is CASIQEAYGYTF. CDR3 coding DNA: TGTGCCAGCATACAGGAGGCTTATGGCTACACCTTC. The rearrangement joins TRBV6-1 to TRBJ1-2; TRBD1 is a possible D gene (5 bases). Trimming shortened V by 7 bases and J by 5 bases, and 11 bases separated the two germline ends. CDR1 and CDR2 from the germline V gene are MNHNS and SASEGT. This CDR3 is built from 12 residues.